This T cell receptor beta chain was recorded in a study of vaccination and CD4 T cells after COVID-19. Scientists ran DNA taken from cultured CD4+ T cells through the Oncomine TCR Beta short-read assay for sequencing. MiXCR, applied by TCRdb to the PCR reads, yields one record per CDR3 protein. The table includes 7,900 or so distinct CDR3 sequences, over 45% detected once. Treatment noted: roughly ten-day PBMC culture with coronavirus spike peptide pools or control peptides (ViraFEST assay). The CDR3 has 13 amino acids. The germline CDR1 and CDR2 sequences are GTSNPN and SVGIG (reference sequence). Deletions cut 0 bases from V and 5 bases from J, with 8 bases between. This clonotype was detected a few times. What it binds is not known.

The receptor was derived from a human donor who had recovered from COVID-19. The sequenced material came from CD4+ T cells from blood, cultured in vitro. The chain is built from TRBV30 and TRBJ1-5; D gene unclear. This CDR3 reads CAWSVLAYQPQHF. CDR3 sequence (DNA): TGTGCCTGGAGTGTACTCGCGTATCAGCCCCAGCATTTT.